This record concerns one T cell receptor (beta chain) sequence. The clone's antigen remains unknown. It has no much larger one-base neighbor in the sample; base qualities were not kept. The library relied on 5' RACE. The reads were generated on an Illumina HiSeq 2500. The second PCR ran for about 6 to 12 cycles and used a J-beta primer mix along with a sample-barcoded 5' primer. Each TCR beta cDNA molecule received a unique molecular identifier from a template-switch 5' adaptor carrying 12 random nucleotides. Each sample yielded at least 3 million CDR3-containing paired-end reads. The Mint cDNA synthesis kit, primed by a TRBC-specific oligonucleotide, was used to synthesize first-strand cDNA from all RNA. After uracil-DNA glycosylase treatment, a first 18-cycle PCR used universal primers M1SS and BC2_uni_R on all cDNA. The authors' pipeline ran thus. For normalization, 1 million high-quality reads were randomly selected from each sample, with every read carrying a distinct molecular identifier. Reads with shared molecular identifiers were discarded instead of being binned into consensus sequences. MiTCR, set to a Q25 quality threshold and the strictest error-elimination algorithm, was used for CDR3 identification, clonotype clustering and error correction. Lower-bound total TCR beta diversity was estimated with a nonparametric unseen species model using Euler transformation. TCRdb itself trimmed the public reads at Q25 with fastp, ran MiXCR and retained productive beta chains. Every distinct CDR3 protein forms one entry, paired with its most common genes and DNA. The V and J calls come from TCRdb's annotation, not from the publication. Present in this sample are hundreds of thousands of distinct CDR3 sequences, approximately 29% of which were seen just once. In total, the top ten clones hold approximately 15% of the sample.

The roughly 38 donors, aged roughly 6 to 90 years, were systemically healthy Caucasian individuals from Russia. Each donor gave 8 to 10 milliliters of peripheral blood, drawn into EDTA-treated Vacutainer tubes. Ficoll-Paque density-gradient centrifugation was used to isolate PBMCs, with at least 7 million obtained per sample. Trizol reagent was used to extract total RNA from PBMCs, with at least 6 micrograms per sample. For every donor, an aliquot of PBMCs went through flow cytometry to measure the percentages of naive CD45RAhigh/CD27high T cells. The sample comes from a study of blood T cells in healthy people across ages (dated by TCRdb to between 2014 and 2017). With respect to the entire study: Template switching captured roughly one uniquely barcoded TCR beta cDNA molecule per two T cells in model experiments. Age-related changes in TCR beta repertoire diversity were measured in the study by deep sequencing normalized with unique cDNA molecular identifiers. Four age groups were formed from the donors: young (average approximately 17 years), middle-aged (just under 40), aged (around 62) and long-lived (roughly 81). To avoid experimental bias, donors of different ages were spread randomly across the sequencing lanes. For two donors (one aged 18 to 30 and one aged 80 or older), the study analyzed two additional independent replicas of 1 million unique cDNA reads from the same blood draw.

General study outcomes and caveats: Because the CMV infection status of the donors was unknown, age-related changes in expanded clonotypes may potentially have been confounded. Compared with the aged group, the long-lived group had more naive CD4+ T cells, fewer expanded clones and increased TCR diversity, a pattern suggesting age selection. As age increased, observed TCR beta diversity per million T cells dropped in a roughly linear way, and a significant reduction was already evident by age 40. Observed TCR beta diversity correlated strongly with the percentage of naive T cells measured by flow cytometry. Since profiling was done on bulk unsorted PBMCs, naive and antigen-experienced compartments could not be conclusively compared. Estimates of total diversity based on one million sequenced T cells were considered lower bounds and underestimates.

Sample: blood. This receptor was obtained from a woman older than 75 in good health. Donor details come from another sample of the same person, matched by shared clones.

The DNA sequence reads TGTGCCAGCAGCCAAGCCACGGGACTAGCGGGGCCATGGTTCTTC. This translates into CASSQATGLAGPWFF. The chain is encoded by TRBV14 joined to TRBJ2-1; 13 bases in between match TRBD2. The germline V gene specifies SGHDN as CDR1 and FVKESK as CDR2. V trim: 1 base; J trim: 15 bases; unmatched bases: 9. Its CDR3 holds 15 amino acids, cysteine through phenylalanine. Only the CDR3 part of the read is kept: 45 bases, read in frame from the first base.